The source of this T cell receptor beta chain is a study of blood T cell repertoires in COVID-19. Only in-frame clones appear in the TCRdb table, and some are missing; sequencing was by immunoSEQ multiplex PCR. Here the sample spans about 210,000 clones, roughly 89% being singletons. Material: PBMCs or T cells enriched from blood (not recorded which). This TCR came from a man aged 18 to 29 with acute COVID-19.

The CDR3 is CASGGQGTGTDTQYF. The CDR3 DNA is TGTGCCAGCGGTGGACAGGGAACGGGAACAGATACGCAGTATTTT. The rearrangement uses TRBV11-1 and TRBJ2-3, with TRBD1 matching over 8 bases. With 8 bases clipped from V and 3 bases from J, the junction kept 10 bases outside the gene matches. Germline CDR1 reads SGHAT; CDR2 reads FQDESV (reference sequence). The CDR3 runs 15 residues.